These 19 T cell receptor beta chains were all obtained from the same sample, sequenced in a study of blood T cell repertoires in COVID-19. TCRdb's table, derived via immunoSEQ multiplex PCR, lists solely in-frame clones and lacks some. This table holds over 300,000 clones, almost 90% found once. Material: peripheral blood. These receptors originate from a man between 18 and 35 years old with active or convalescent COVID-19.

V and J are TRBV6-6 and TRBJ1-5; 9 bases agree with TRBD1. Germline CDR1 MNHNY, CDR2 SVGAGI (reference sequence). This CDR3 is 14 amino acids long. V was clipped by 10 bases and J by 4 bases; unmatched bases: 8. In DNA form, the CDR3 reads TGTGCCACCAGGACAGGGGTTTCGAATCAGCCCCAGCATTTT. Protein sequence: CATRTGVSNQPQHF.

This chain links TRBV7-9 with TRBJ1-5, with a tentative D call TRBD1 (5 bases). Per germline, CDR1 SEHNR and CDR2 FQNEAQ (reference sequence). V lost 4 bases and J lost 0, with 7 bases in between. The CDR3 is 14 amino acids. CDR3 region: CASSYDSSNQPQHF. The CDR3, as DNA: TGTGCCAGCAGCTACGACAGTAGCAATCAGCCCCAGCATTTT.

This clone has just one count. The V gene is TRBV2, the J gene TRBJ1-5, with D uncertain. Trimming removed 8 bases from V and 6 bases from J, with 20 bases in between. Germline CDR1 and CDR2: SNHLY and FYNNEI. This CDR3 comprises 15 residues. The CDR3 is CASEFGVERSQPQHF. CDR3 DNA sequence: TGTGCCAGCGAGTTCGGGGTGGAACGATCTCAGCCCCAGCATTTT.

The CDR3 here is CASSFGGYGYTF. The CDR3 coding sequence is TGTGCCAGCAGCTTTGGGGGGTATGGCTACACCTTC. The rearrangement joins TRBV7-2 to TRBJ1-2; tentative D call: TRBD1 (5 bases). Trimming took off 3 bases at V and 5 bases at J, with 7 bases between the two ends. From germline, CDR1 is SGHTA and CDR2 FQGNSA. This CDR3 contains 12 residues.

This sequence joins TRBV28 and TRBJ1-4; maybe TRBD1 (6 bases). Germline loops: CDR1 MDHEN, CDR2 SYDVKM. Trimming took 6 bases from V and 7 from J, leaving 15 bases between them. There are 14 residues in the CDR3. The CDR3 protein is CASSRTGIGEKLFF. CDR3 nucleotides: TGTGCCAGCAGCCGAACAGGGATTGGTGAAAAACTGTTTTTT.

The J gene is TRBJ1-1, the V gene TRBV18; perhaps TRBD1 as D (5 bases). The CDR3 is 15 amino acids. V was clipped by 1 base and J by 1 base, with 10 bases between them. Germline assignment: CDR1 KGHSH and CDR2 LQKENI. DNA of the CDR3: TGTGCCAGCTCACCACAGGGGTTTTCGAACACTGAAGCTTTCTTT. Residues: CASSPQGFSNTEAFF.

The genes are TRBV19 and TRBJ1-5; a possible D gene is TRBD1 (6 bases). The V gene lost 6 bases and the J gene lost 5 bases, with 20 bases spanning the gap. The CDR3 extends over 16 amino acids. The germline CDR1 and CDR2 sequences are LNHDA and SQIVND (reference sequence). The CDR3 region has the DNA TGTGCCAGTAGGACCGACGCCAGGGGTCGGCATCAGCCCCAGCATTTT. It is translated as CASRTDARGRHQPQHF.

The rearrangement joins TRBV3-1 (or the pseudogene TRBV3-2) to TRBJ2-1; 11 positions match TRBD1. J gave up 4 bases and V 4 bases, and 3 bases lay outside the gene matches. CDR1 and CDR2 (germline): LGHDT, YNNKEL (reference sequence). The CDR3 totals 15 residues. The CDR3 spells CASSLGTGGYNEQFF. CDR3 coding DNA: TGTGCCAGCAGCCTCGGGACAGGGGGATACAATGAGCAGTTCTTC.

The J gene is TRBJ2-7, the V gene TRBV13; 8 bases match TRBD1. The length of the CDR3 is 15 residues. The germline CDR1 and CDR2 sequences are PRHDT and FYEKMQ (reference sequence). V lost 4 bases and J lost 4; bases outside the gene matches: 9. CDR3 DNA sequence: TGTGCCAGCAGCTCATTCGACAGGGGAGGTTACGAGCAGTACTTC. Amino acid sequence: CASSSFDRGGYEQYF.

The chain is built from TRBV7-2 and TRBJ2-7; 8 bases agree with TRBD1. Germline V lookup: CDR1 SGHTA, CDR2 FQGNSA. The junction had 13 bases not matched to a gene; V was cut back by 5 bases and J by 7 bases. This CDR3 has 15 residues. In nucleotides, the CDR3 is TGTGCCAGCAGCCAACAACGGGACAGGAGAAATGAGCAGTACTTC. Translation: CASSQQRDRRNEQYF.

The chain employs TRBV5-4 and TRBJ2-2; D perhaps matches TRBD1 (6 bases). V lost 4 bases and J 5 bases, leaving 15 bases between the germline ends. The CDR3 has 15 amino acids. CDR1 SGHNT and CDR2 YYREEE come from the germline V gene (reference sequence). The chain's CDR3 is CASSPQGSNTGELFF. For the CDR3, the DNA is TGTGCCAGCAGCCCACAGGGTTCAAATACCGGGGAGCTGTTTTTT. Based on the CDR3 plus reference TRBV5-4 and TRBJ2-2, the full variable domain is ETGVTQSPTHLIKTRGQQVTLRCSSQSGHNTVSWYQQALGQGPQFIFQYYREEENGRGNFPPRFSGLQFPNYSSELNVNALELDDSALYLCASSPQGSNTGELFFGEGSRLTVL.

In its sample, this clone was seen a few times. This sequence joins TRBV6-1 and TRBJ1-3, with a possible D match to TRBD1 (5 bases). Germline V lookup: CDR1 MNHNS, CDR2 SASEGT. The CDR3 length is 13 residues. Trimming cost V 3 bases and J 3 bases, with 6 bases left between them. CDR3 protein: CASSEDIGNTIYF. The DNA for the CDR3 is TGTGCCAGCAGTGAGGACATTGGAAACACCATATATTTT.

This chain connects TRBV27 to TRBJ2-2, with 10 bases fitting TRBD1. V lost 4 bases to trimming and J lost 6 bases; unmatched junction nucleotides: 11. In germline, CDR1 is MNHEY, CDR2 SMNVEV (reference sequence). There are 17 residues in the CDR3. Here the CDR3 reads CASSWGGGTGVAGELFF. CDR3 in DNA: TGTGCCAGCAGTTGGGGTGGTGGGACAGGGGTGGCCGGGGAGCTGTTTTTT.

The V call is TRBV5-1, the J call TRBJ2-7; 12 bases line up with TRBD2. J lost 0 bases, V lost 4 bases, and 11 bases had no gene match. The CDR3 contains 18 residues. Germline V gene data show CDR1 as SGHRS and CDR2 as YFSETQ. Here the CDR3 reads CASSLRGATSGGSYEQYF. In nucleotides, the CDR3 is TGCGCCAGCAGCCTAAGGGGGGCGACTAGCGGGGGCTCCTACGAGCAGTACTTC.

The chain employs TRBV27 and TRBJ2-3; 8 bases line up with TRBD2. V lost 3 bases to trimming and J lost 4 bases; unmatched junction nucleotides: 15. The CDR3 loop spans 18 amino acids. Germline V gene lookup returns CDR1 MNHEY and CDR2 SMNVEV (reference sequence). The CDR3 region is CASSLGLGRGVIPDTQYF. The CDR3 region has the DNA TGTGCCAGCAGTTTGGGACTAGGTCGGGGGGTTATTCCAGATACGCAGTATTTT.

The CDR3 loop is CASSQVYPGQDEKLFF. The CDR3 DNA is TGCGCCAGCAGCCAAGTTTATCCGGGACAGGATGAAAAACTGTTTTTT. The V call is TRBV4-1, the J call TRBJ1-4; 8 positions agree with TRBD1. The germline CDR1 and CDR2 sequences are MGHRA and YSYEKL. V was clipped by 1 base and J by 6 bases; unmatched bases: 7. The CDR3 spans 16 residues.

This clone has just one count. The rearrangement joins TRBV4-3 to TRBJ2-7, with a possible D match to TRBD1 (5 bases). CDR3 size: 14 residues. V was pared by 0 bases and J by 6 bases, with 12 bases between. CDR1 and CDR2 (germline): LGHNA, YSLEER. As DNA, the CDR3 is TGCGCCAGCAGCCAAGATGCAGGGTTGGGCGAGCAGTACTTC. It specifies CASSQDAGLGEQYF.

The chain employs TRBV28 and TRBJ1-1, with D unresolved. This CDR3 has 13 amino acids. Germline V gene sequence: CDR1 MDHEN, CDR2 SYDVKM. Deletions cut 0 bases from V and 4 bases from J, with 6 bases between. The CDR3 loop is CASSLWGSTEAFF. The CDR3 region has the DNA TGTGCCAGCAGTTTATGGGGCAGCACTGAAGCTTTCTTT.

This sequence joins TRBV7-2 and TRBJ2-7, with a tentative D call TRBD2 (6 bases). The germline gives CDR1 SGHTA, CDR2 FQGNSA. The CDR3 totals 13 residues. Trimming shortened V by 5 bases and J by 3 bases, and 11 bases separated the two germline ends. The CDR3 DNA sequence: TGTGCCAGCAGCAAGGGACTCAGCTACGAGCAGTACTTC. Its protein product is CASSKGLSYEQYF.